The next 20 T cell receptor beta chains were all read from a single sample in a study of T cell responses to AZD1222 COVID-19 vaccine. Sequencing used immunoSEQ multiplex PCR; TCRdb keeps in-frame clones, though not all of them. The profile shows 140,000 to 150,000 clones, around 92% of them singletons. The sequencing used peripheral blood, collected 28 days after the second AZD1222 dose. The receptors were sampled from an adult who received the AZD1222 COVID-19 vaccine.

This CDR3 is CASGANEQFF. The CDR3 DNA follows: TGTGCCTCCGGCGCCAATGAGCAGTTCTTC. This chain connects TRBV6-6 to TRBJ2-1; D remains ambiguous. Trimming took off 11 bases at V and 6 bases at J, with 8 bases between the two ends. CDR3 length: 10 residues. The V gene's germline CDR1 is MNHNY and CDR2 SVGAGI (reference sequence).

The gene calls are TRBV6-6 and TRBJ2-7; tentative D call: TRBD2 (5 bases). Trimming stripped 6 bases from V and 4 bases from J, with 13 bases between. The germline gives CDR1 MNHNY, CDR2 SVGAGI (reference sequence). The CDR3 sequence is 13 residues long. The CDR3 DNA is TGTGCCAGCAGGCCCGGAGGTCATTACGAGCAGTACTTC. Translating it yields CASRPGGHYEQYF.

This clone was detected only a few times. The CDR3 spells CASSQLDLSGLSEAFF. The CDR3 region has the DNA TGTGCCAGCAGCCAATTGGACCTTTCAGGGCTTTCTGAAGCTTTCTTT. The chain is built from TRBV14 and TRBJ1-1, with a tentative D call TRBD1 (5 bases). Germline loops: CDR1 SGHDN, CDR2 FVKESK. The CDR3 spans 16 residues. Trimming removed 2 bases from V and 6 bases from J, with 19 bases in between.

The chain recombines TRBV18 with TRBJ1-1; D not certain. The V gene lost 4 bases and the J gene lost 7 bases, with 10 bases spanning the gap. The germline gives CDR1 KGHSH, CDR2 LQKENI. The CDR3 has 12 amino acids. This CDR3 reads CASSLVENEAFF. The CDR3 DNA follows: TGTGCCAGCTCACTCGTCGAAAATGAAGCTTTCTTT.

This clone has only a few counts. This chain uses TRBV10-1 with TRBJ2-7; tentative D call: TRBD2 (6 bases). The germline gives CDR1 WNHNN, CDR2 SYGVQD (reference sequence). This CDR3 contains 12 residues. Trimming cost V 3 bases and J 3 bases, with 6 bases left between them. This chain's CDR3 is CASSDGGYEQYF. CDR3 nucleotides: TGCGCCAGCAGTGACGGGGGCTACGAGCAGTACTTC.

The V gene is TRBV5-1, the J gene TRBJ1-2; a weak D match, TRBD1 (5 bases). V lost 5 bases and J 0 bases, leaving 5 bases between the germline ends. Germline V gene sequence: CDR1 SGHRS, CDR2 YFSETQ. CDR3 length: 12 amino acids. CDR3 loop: CASRTANYGYTF. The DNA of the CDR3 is TGCGCCAGCAGGACAGCTAACTATGGCTACACCTTC.

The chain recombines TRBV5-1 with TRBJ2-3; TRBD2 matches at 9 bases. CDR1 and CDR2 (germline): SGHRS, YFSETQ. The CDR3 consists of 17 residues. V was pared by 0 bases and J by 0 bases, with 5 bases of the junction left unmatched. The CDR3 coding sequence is TGCGCCAGCAGCTTGGTTTCTAGCGGGACTAGCACAGATACGCAGTATTTT. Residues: CASSLVSSGTSTDTQYF.

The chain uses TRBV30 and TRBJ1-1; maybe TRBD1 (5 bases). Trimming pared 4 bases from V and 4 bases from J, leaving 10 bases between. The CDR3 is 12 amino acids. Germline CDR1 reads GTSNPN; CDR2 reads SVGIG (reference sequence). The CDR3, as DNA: TGTGCCTGGACAGGGTTGGGCACTGAAGCTTTCTTT. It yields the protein CAWTGLGTEAFF. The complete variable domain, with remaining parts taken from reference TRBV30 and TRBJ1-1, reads SQTIHQWPATLVQPVGSPLSLECTVEGTSNPNLYWYRQAAGRGLQLLFYSVGIGQISSEVPQNLSASRPQDRQFILSSKKLLLSDSGFYLCAWTGLGTEAFFGQGTRLTVV.

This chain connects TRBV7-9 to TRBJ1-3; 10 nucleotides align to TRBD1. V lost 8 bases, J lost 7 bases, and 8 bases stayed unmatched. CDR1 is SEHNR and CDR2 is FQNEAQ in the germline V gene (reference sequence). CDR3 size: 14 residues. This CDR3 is CASLQPDRGNTIYF. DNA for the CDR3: TGTGCCAGCCTTCAACCGGACAGGGGGAACACCATATATTTT.

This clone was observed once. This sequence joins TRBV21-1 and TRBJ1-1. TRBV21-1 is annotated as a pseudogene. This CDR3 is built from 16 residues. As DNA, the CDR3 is TGTGCCAGCAGCAAGGGGCGGGGGCCTTTTTTCGCTGAAGCTTTCTTT. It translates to CASSKGRGPFFAEAFF.

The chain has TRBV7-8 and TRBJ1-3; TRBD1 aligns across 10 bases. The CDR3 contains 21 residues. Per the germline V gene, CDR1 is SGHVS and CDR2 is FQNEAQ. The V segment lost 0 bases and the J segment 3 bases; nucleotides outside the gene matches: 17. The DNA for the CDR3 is TGTGCCAGCAGCTTAGCGAGTTGGACAGGGGGGTCGCGGTGGGGTGGAAACACCATATATTTT. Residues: CASSLASWTGGSRWGGNTIYF.

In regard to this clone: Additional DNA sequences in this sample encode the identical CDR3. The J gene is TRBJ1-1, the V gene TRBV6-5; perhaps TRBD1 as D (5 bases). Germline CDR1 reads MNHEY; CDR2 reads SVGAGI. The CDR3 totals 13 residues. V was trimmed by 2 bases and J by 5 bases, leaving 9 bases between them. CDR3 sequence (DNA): TGTGCCAGCAGTTACAACCGGGGGACTGAAGCTTTCTTT. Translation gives CASSYNRGTEAFF.

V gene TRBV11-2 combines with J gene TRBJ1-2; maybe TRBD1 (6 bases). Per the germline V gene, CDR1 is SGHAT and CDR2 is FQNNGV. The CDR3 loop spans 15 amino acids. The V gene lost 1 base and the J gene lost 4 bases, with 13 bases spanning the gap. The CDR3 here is CASSLAAGVSYGYTF. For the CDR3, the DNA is TGTGCCAGCAGCTTAGCGGCAGGGGTTAGCTATGGCTACACCTTC.

The CDR3: CASTNGALNQPQHF. The CDR3 bases are TGTGCCAGCACCAACGGGGCATTGAATCAGCCCCAGCATTTT. The chain combines TRBV6-6 with TRBJ1-5; the D gene is possibly TRBD1 (5 bases). The CDR3 loop spans 14 amino acids. Trimming stripped 7 bases from V and 4 bases from J, with 14 bases between. Germline CDR1 and CDR2: MNHNY and SVGAGI (reference sequence).

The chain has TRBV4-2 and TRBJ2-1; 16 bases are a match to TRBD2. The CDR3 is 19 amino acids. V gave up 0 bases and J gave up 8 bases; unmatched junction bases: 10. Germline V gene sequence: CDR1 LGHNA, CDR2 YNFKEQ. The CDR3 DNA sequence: TGTGCCAGCAGCCAAGAGGGGACTAGCGGGAGGGCCATGATCGATGAGCAGTTCTTC. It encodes CASSQEGTSGRAMIDEQFF.

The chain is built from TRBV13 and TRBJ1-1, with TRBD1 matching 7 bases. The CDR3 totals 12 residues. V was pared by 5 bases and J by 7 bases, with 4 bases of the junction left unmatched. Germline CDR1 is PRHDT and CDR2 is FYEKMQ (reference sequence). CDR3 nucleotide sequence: TGTGCCAGCAGCCCACGACAGGGTGAAGCTTTCTTT. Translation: CASSPRQGEAFF.

The CDR3 reads CASSRTGIYGYTF. DNA for the CDR3: TGTGCCAGCAGCCGAACAGGGATCTATGGCTACACCTTC. The genes are TRBV11-2 and TRBJ1-2; TRBD1 might be the D (6 bases). Trimming stripped 5 bases from V and 4 bases from J, with 11 bases between. The CDR3 spans 13 residues. Germline V gives CDR1 SGHAT, CDR2 FQNNGV.

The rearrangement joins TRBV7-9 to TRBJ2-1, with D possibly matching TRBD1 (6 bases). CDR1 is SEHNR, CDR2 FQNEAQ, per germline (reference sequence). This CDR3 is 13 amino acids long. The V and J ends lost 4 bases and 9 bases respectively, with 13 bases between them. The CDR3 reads CASSSRTEGEQFF. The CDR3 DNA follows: TGTGCCAGCAGCTCAAGGACAGAGGGTGAGCAGTTCTTC.

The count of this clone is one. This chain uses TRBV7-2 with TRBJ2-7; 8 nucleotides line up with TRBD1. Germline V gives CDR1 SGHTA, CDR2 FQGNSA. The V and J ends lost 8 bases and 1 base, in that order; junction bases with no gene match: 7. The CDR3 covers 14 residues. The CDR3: CASGPTGGSYEQYF. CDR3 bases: TGTGCCAGCGGCCCCACAGGGGGGTCCTACGAGCAGTACTTC.

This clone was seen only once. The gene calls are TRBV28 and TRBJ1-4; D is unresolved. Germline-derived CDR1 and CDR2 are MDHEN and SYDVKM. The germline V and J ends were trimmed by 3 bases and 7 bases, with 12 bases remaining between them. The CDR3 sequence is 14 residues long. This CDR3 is CASSLAGVVEKLFF. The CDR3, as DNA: TGTGCCAGCAGTTTGGCGGGAGTTGTTGAAAAACTGTTTTTT. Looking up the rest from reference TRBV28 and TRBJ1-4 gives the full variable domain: DVKVTQSSRYLVKRTGEKVFLECVQDMDHENMFWYRQDPGLGLRLIYFSYDVKMKEKGDIPEGYSVSREKKERFSLILESASTNQTSMYLCASSLAGVVEKLFFGSGTQLSVL.